Below are 28 T cell receptor beta chains sequenced from a single sample in a study of T-cell memory formation after mild COVID-19. TCRdb re-called the 5' RACE reads with MiXCR, one entry per CDR3 protein. Of more than 400,000 distinct CDR3 sequences in the sample, about 18% were seen once. Sequencing input: PBMCs or a T cell subset sorted from them (not recorded which). Source of these receptors: an adult woman who had mild COVID-19 (a few samples of this study predate the infection). Cell type and time point are not known.

This clonotype was detected only a few times. The chain couples TRBV7-6 to TRBJ2-1; 12 nucleotides line up with TRBD1. CDR3 size: 16 residues. Germline values: CDR1 SGHVS, CDR2 FNYEAQ. V trimming: 5 bases; J trimming: 8 bases; junction bases outside the gene matches: 10. The chain's CDR3 is CASSPGTGGGFDEQFF. The CDR3 DNA reads TGTGCCAGCAGCCCAGGGACAGGGGGCGGTTTCGATGAGCAGTTCTTC.

This sequence joins TRBV9 and TRBJ2-1; TRBD2 agrees at 11 bases. Germline CDR1 and CDR2: SGDLS and YYNGEE. With 4 bases clipped from V and 8 bases from J, the junction kept 20 bases outside the gene matches. The CDR3 is made up of 19 amino acids. The CDR3 sequence: CASSHTLRIAGGPMDEQFF. As DNA, the CDR3 is TGTGCCAGCAGCCATACGCTAAGAATAGCGGGGGGGCCTATGGATGAGCAGTTCTTC. The whole variable domain, filled in from reference TRBV9 and TRBJ2-1, reads DSGVTQTPKHLITATGQRVTLRCSPRSGDLSVYWYQQSLDQGLQFLIQYYNGEERAKGNILERFSAQQFPDLHSELNLSSLELGDSALYFCASSHTLRIAGGPMDEQFFGPGTRLTVL.

The V and J genes are TRBV12-3 or TRBV12-4 and TRBJ1-2, with D perhaps matching TRBD1 (5 bases). The CDR3 is made up of 15 amino acids. The germline V and J ends were trimmed by 2 bases and 6 bases, with 16 bases remaining between them. CDR3 bases: TGTGCCAGCAGTTTAACTCTAGGGGTAGGGGATGGCTACACCTTC. Protein sequence: CASSLTLGVGDGYTF.

The V and J genes are TRBV4-3 and TRBJ2-3; TRBD2 aligns across 11 bases. Germline V gene data show CDR1 as LGHNA and CDR2 as YSLEER. The CDR3 contains 16 residues. Trimming removed 3 bases from V and 2 bases from J; junction bases left unmatched: 4. This CDR3 reads CASSQNSGGATDTQYF. Written as DNA, the CDR3 is TGCGCCAGCAGCCAGAATAGCGGGGGGGCCACAGATACGCAGTATTTT.

The V and J genes are TRBV6-6 and TRBJ1-2, with 7 bases identical to TRBD1. This CDR3 contains 15 residues. Looked up from germline, CDR1 is MNHNY and CDR2 is SVGAGI (reference sequence). Trimming cost V 2 bases and J 12 bases; bases outside gene matches: 15. CDR3 residues: CASSYDLGTVELDTF. The CDR3, as DNA: TGTGCCAGCAGTTACGATCTAGGGACAGTGGAGCTGGACACCTTC.

The J gene is TRBJ2-7, the V gene TRBV27; D is undetermined. Germline CDR1 is MNHEY and CDR2 is SMNVEV (reference sequence). CDR3 length: 12 residues. V was trimmed by 6 bases and J by 6 bases, leaving 12 bases between them. Here the CDR3 reads CASRPVGPEQYF. CDR3 coding DNA: TGTGCCAGCAGGCCGGTCGGACCCGAGCAGTACTTC.

This chain links TRBV7-9 with TRBJ2-7; 10 nucleotides align to TRBD1. This CDR3 is built from 17 residues. V was pared by 3 bases and J by 0 bases, with 8 bases of the junction left unmatched. CDR1 is SEHNR, CDR2 FQNEAQ, per germline (reference sequence). The CDR3 sequence is CASSFARGTGVSYEQYF. The CDR3 DNA reads as TGTGCCAGCAGCTTCGCTCGGGGGACAGGGGTCTCCTACGAGCAGTACTTC.

This clonotype was observed a few times. The CDR3 is CASSVLAGGTYEQYF. CDR3 DNA sequence: TGTGCCAGTAGTGTTCTAGCGGGAGGGACCTACGAGCAGTACTTC. The chain joins TRBV19 to TRBJ2-7; 12 bases line up with TRBD2. The germline V gene has CDR1 LNHDA and CDR2 SQIVND (reference sequence). This CDR3 comprises 15 residues. Unmatched junction bases numbered 4, after V lost 5 bases and J lost 2 bases. The variable domain in full, with the rest retrieved from reference TRBV19 and TRBJ2-7, is DGGITQSPKYLFRKEGQNVTLSCEQNLNHDAMYWYRQDPGQGLRLIYYSQIVNDFQKGDIAEGYSVSREKKESFPLTVTSAQKNPTAFYLCASSVLAGGTYEQYFGPGTRLTVT.

This chain links TRBV24-1 with TRBJ2-1; TRBD2 matches at 16 bases. The CDR3 consists of 16 residues. With 5 bases clipped from V and 11 bases from J, the junction kept 8 bases outside the gene matches. Germline loops: CDR1 KGHDR, CDR2 SFDVKD. The CDR3 protein is CATSGGLAGGPKQQFF. The CDR3, as DNA: TGTGCCACCAGTGGGGGACTAGCGGGAGGGCCCAAGCAGCAGTTCTTC.

This clonotype was counted a few times. Sequence at one end of the junction differs from germline and may be a read error. This chain uses TRBV7-2 with TRBJ1-5; no clear D gene. Germline V gene lookup returns CDR1 SGHTA and CDR2 FQGNSA. The CDR3 contains 13 residues. The CDR3 loop reads CASSLRGNQPQNF. The CDR3, as DNA: TGTGCCAGCAGCTTACGAGGCAATCAGCCCCAGAATTTT.

The rearrangement joins TRBV12-3 or TRBV12-4 to TRBJ1-1; D not certain. This CDR3 has 13 residues. Trimming took off 2 bases at V and 5 bases at J, with 9 bases between the two ends. CDR3 bases: TGTGCCAGCAGTTTAAGTTGGGGAACTGAAGCTTTCTTT. Translating it yields CASSLSWGTEAFF.

The chain recombines TRBV25-1 with TRBJ2-7, with 7 positions matching TRBD1. This CDR3 is 16 amino acids long. From germline, CDR1 is MGHDK and CDR2 SYGVNS. V lost 4 bases to trimming and J lost 0 bases; unmatched junction nucleotides: 9. The CDR3 sequence is CASSGFTGDTSYEQYF. The CDR3 bases are TGTGCCAGCAGTGGATTCACAGGGGATACCTCCTACGAGCAGTACTTC.

This chain uses TRBV9 with TRBJ1-2; a possible D gene is TRBD1 (6 bases). CDR1 and CDR2 from the germline V gene are SGDLS and YYNGEE. CDR3 size: 14 residues. The V end lost 4 bases, the J end lost 4 bases, and 14 bases lay between the germline ends. CDR3: CASSPHRALYGYTF. DNA for the CDR3: TGTGCCAGCAGCCCCCACAGGGCCCTCTATGGCTACACCTTC.

The table lists this clonotype with a few counts. This chain connects TRBV20-1 to TRBJ2-3; D is perhaps TRBD2 (6 bases). The CDR3 covers 11 residues. V was cut by 0 bases and J by 11 bases, with 9 bases left in between. CDR1 and CDR2 (germline): DFQATT, SNEGSKA (reference sequence). Here the CDR3 reads CSARDGRGQYF. The CDR3 bases are TGCAGTGCTAGAGATGGGCGGGGGCAGTATTTT.

The V gene is TRBV29-1, the J gene TRBJ2-2; no clear D gene. The CDR3 has 11 residues. Trimming cost V 7 bases and J 5 bases, with 8 bases left between them. CDR1 is SQVTM, CDR2 ANQGSEA, per germline. In nucleotides, the CDR3 is TGCAGCGCCTTTCGGACCGGGGAGCTGTTTTTT. Its translation: CSAFRTGELFF.

The chain combines TRBV12-3 or TRBV12-4 with TRBJ2-3; 7 bases agree with TRBD1. The CDR3 spans 17 residues. The ends lost 5 bases at V and 2 bases at J; junction bases unmatched: 13. The CDR3 sequence: CASSPTVRTGITDTQYF. The CDR3 nucleotides read TGTGCCAGCAGTCCAACCGTACGGACAGGAATCACAGATACGCAGTATTTT.

The chain joins TRBV5-1 to TRBJ2-5, with D perhaps matching TRBD2 (6 bases). The V end was cut by 0 bases, the J end by 5 bases, with 14 bases between. The CDR3 totals 15 residues. The germline V gene has CDR1 SGHRS and CDR2 YFSETQ. CDR3 protein: CASSLALGGRETQYF. CDR3 DNA: TGCGCCAGCAGCTTGGCCCTGGGGGGACGGGAGACCCAGTACTTC.

This clonotype was seen a few times. The chain uses TRBV6-5 and TRBJ2-1; D is undetermined. The CDR3 length is 15 residues. The V end was cut by 4 bases, the J end by 0 bases, with 10 bases between. Germline assignment: CDR1 MNHEY and CDR2 SVGAGI. CDR3 residues: CASSSARSSYNEQFF. DNA of the CDR3: TGTGCCAGCAGTTCTGCGCGGAGCTCCTACAATGAGCAGTTCTTC.

The chain is built from TRBV6-6 and TRBJ1-5, with TRBD1 as a possible D gene (5 bases). Looked up from germline, CDR1 is MNHNY and CDR2 is SVGAGI (reference sequence). Deletions cut 2 bases from V and 2 bases from J, with 7 bases between. The CDR3 loop spans 14 amino acids. The CDR3 spells CASSYPGGNQPQHF. Here the CDR3 DNA reads TGTGCCAGCAGTTACCCGGGGGGCAATCAGCCCCAGCATTTT.

This clonotype turned up a few times. J is TRBJ2-1 and V is TRBV5-1, with D possibly being TRBD2 (6 bases). The CDR3 is made up of 15 amino acids. Germline CDR1 SGHRS, CDR2 YFSETQ. The V end was cut by 1 base, the J end by 6 bases, with 14 bases between. The CDR3 here is CASSLRQGGPNEQFF. The CDR3, as DNA: TGCGCCAGCAGCTTGCGGCAGGGAGGCCCCAATGAGCAGTTCTTC.

This clonotype was seen a few times. V and J are TRBV14 and TRBJ1-1, with D hard to call. From germline, CDR1 is SGHDN and CDR2 FVKESK. Trimming took 0 bases from V and 3 from J, leaving 5 bases between them. The CDR3 totals 13 residues. CDR3 sequence (DNA): TGTGCCAGCAGCCAAGATTATTACACTGAAGCTTTCTTT. It is translated as CASSQDYYTEAFF. The whole variable domain, filled in from reference TRBV14 and TRBJ1-1, reads EAGVTQFPSHSVIEKGQTVTLRCDPISGHDNLYWYRRVMGKEIKFLLHFVKESKQDESGMPNNRFLAERTGGTYSTLKVQPAELEDSGVYFCASSQDYYTEAFFGQGTRLTVV.

In regard to this clonotype: Sequence at one end of the junction differs from germline and may be a read error. The chain uses TRBV5-1 and TRBJ2-1; D is perhaps TRBD2 (6 bases). The germline gives CDR1 SGHRS, CDR2 YFSETQ. The CDR3 spans 13 residues. CDR3 region: CASSRDSNNEQFF. Here the CDR3 DNA reads TGCGCCAGCAGCCGGGACTCCAACAATGAGCAGTTCTTC.

This clonotype has more than one count but fewer than ten. The chain combines TRBV7-9 with TRBJ2-7; D tentatively fits TRBD1 or TRBD2 (6 bases each). Deletions cut 1 base from V and 7 bases from J, with 14 bases between. The CDR3 has 14 residues. Germline CDR1 SEHNR, CDR2 FQNEAQ (reference sequence). CDR3 sequence reads: CASSLGQARGEQYF. The CDR3 DNA reads as TGTGCCAGCAGCTTAGGACAGGCCCGGGGGGAGCAGTACTTC.

In its sample, this clonotype was seen a few times. V gene TRBV20-1 combines with J gene TRBJ2-3; TRBD2 might be the D (7 bases). The CDR3 has 14 residues. V was shortened by 7 bases and J by 2 bases, with 16 bases between the two germline ends. CDR1 and CDR2 (germline): DFQATT, SNEGSKA (reference sequence). This CDR3 is CSVRGGFFTDTQYF. CDR3 in DNA: TGCAGTGTGAGGGGGGGGTTTTTCACAGATACGCAGTATTTT.

The chain couples TRBV6-4 to TRBJ1-2; TRBD1 agrees at 7 bases. The CDR3 spans 15 residues. Germline trimming cut 6 bases from V and 4 bases from J; bases unmatched to any gene: 11. Germline lookup yields CDR1 MRHNA and CDR2 SNTAGT. The CDR3: CASRGTARRPYGYTF. CDR3 bases: TGTGCCAGCAGGGGGACAGCCCGACGGCCCTATGGCTACACCTTC.

The CDR3 DNA sequence: TGCGCCAGCAGTCGGCCGGACAGGGAAGAGACCCAGTACTTC. Its protein is CASSRPDREETQYF. The chain employs TRBV23-1 and TRBJ2-5; 8 bases map to TRBD1. TRBV23-1 is known as an ORF, though its function is uncertain. The CDR3 spans 14 residues. Germline trimming cut 4 bases from V and 3 bases from J; bases unmatched to any gene: 4.

This clonotype was recorded a few times. The genes are TRBV7-9 and TRBJ2-7; 12 positions match TRBD2. J was trimmed by 2 bases and V by 3 bases; bases with no gene match: 2. The CDR3 is made up of 15 amino acids. In germline, CDR1 is SEHNR, CDR2 FQNEAQ (reference sequence). CDR3 DNA sequence: TGTGCCAGCAGCTTCGGACTAGCGGGGACCTACGAGCAGTACTTC. Its translation is CASSFGLAGTYEQYF.

This clonotype showed up just a few times. This chain uses TRBV4-3 with TRBJ2-1; D is ambiguous. Looked up from germline, CDR1 is LGHNA and CDR2 is YSLEER. The CDR3 totals 15 residues. V gave up 4 bases and J gave up 2 bases, with 12 bases separating them. This CDR3 is CASSRRTSTYNEQFF. CDR3 DNA sequence: TGCGCCAGCAGCCGCCGGACCAGTACCTACAATGAGCAGTTCTTC.